These 22 T cell receptor beta chains share one sample of origin, sequenced in a study of blood T cell repertoires in COVID-19. Libraries were prepared by immunoSEQ multiplex PCR; TCRdb keeps only in-frame clonotypes and omits some of them. There are approximately 200,000 clones in the sample; around 85% occur only once, and approximately 1.1% lies in the top ten. The sequenced material came from peripheral blood. The receptors come from a man younger than 40 with acute or convalescent COVID-19.

This clone was seen a handful of times. The V gene is TRBV5-6, the J gene TRBJ1-1; the D is unclear. This CDR3 has 13 amino acids. V shed 0 bases and J shed 4 bases, with 7 bases lying between them. Germline assignment: CDR1 SGHDT and CDR2 YYEEEE. CDR3 coding DNA: TGTGCCAGCAGCTTGGGGCAGGCCACTGAAGCTTTCTTT. This codes for CASSLGQATEAFF.

This rearrangement joins TRBV4-2 to TRBJ1-1, with 7 positions matching TRBD1. Per germline, CDR1 LGHNA and CDR2 YNFKEQ. The V and J ends lost 4 bases and 0 bases, in that order; junction bases with no gene match: 11. This CDR3 spans 17 amino acids. The CDR3 DNA sequence: TGTGCCAGCAGCCCCGGGACAGTTACTTTCATGAACACTGAAGCTTTCTTT. Protein product: CASSPGTVTFMNTEAFF.

V and J are TRBV24-1 and TRBJ2-7, with D tentatively TRBD2 (6 bases). The V end lost 5 bases, the J end lost 2 bases, and 21 bases lay between the germline ends. The CDR3 consists of 17 residues. Germline V gene lookup returns CDR1 KGHDR and CDR2 SFDVKD. Written as DNA, the CDR3 is TGTGCCACCAGTGCTGGGGGGTCCGGGCCTGGAACCTACGAGCAGTACTTC. Encoded protein: CATSAGGSGPGTYEQYF.

The chain has TRBV6-5 and TRBJ2-7; maybe TRBD2 (6 bases). The CDR3 has 14 amino acids. The germline CDR1 and CDR2 sequences are MNHEY and SVGAGI. Trimming left V 2 bases short and J 9 bases short, with 17 bases between. CDR3 sequence: CASSYGGTAIGQYF. CDR3 DNA: TGTGCCAGCAGTTACGGCGGGACGGCTATCGGGCAGTACTTC.

The rearrangement links TRBV19 to TRBJ1-6; 10 bases fit TRBD1. The CDR3 is made up of 14 amino acids. Germline V lookup: CDR1 LNHDA, CDR2 SQIVND (reference sequence). V lost 9 bases to trimming and J lost 7 bases; unmatched junction nucleotides: 6. DNA for the CDR3: TGTGCCAGCATGGACAGGGGGAGGAATTCACCCCTCCACTTT. Amino acids: CASMDRGRNSPLHF.

J is TRBJ2-7 and V is TRBV9; D gene ambiguous. The CDR3 has 15 amino acids. CDR1 SGDLS and CDR2 YYNGEE come from the germline V gene. Between the trimmed V and J ends, which lost 0 bases and 0 bases, there was a span of 10 bases. The DNA for the CDR3 is TGTGCCAGCAGCGTAGGTGCGGTAAGCTCCTACGAGCAGTACTTC. Its translation is CASSVGAVSSYEQYF.

The chain combines TRBV18 with TRBJ1-4, with 8 bases that match TRBD1. The CDR3 loop spans 16 amino acids. V shed 6 bases, J shed 7 bases, and the junction held 13 bases outside the gene matches. Germline CDR1 reads KGHSH; CDR2 reads LQKENI. Written as DNA, the CDR3 is TGTGCCAGCTCTCCTATCCCCTCGGACAGGGCTGAAAAACTGTTTTTT. Its protein product is CASSPIPSDRAEKLFF. The full variable domain, rest sourced from reference TRBV18 and TRBJ1-4, is NAGVMQNPRHLVRRRGQEARLRCSPMKGHSHVYWYRQLPEEGLKFMVYLQKENIIDESGMPKERFSAEFPKEGPSILRIQQVVRGDSAAYFCASSPIPSDRAEKLFFGSGTQLSVL.

The genes are TRBV5-1 and TRBJ2-1; 9 bases agree with TRBD2. V trimming: 0 bases; J trimming: 4 bases; junction bases outside the gene matches: 5. CDR1 SGHRS and CDR2 YFSETQ come from the germline V gene. This CDR3 region has 16 residues. The CDR3 region is CASSLVAGGMYNEQFF. Here the CDR3 DNA reads TGCGCCAGCAGCTTGGTGGCGGGGGGGATGTACAATGAGCAGTTCTTC.

The chain couples TRBV4-1 to TRBJ1-1, with D possibly matching TRBD1 (5 bases). The V gene's germline CDR1 is MGHRA and CDR2 YSYEKL. This CDR3 contains 17 residues. Trimming stripped 4 bases from V and 0 bases from J, with 18 bases between. The CDR3 here is CASSPPGRETLNTEAFF. In nucleotides, the CDR3 is TGCGCCAGCAGCCCGCCGGGGCGGGAGACATTGAACACTGAAGCTTTCTTT.

This chain links TRBV30 with TRBJ2-6, with 8 bases lining up with TRBD1. The CDR3 loop spans 16 amino acids. CDR1 is GTSNPN, CDR2 SVGIG, per germline (reference sequence). The V gene end was trimmed by 5 bases and the J gene end by 0 bases; junction bases not matched to a gene: 6. CDR3 nucleotides: TGTGCCTGGGCGACAGGGGTAAGCTCTGGGGCCAACGTCCTGACTTTC. Translated: CAWATGVSSGANVLTF.

The chain carries TRBV19 and TRBJ1-4, with 7 bases matching TRBD1. From germline, CDR1 is LNHDA and CDR2 SQIVND (reference sequence). The length of the CDR3 is 14 residues. V shed 1 base, J shed 8 bases, and the junction held 4 bases outside the gene matches. The CDR3 sequence is CASSIAWTGEKLFF. As DNA, the CDR3 is TGTGCCAGTAGTATAGCGTGGACAGGAGAAAAACTGTTTTTT.

The chain joins TRBV5-1 to TRBJ2-1; D is unresolved. This CDR3 is built from 14 residues. V was shortened by 0 bases and J by 0 bases, with 4 bases between the two germline ends. CDR1 and CDR2 from the germline V gene are SGHRS and YFSETQ. Here the CDR3 DNA reads TGCGCCAGCAGCTTGGGGCCCTCCTACAATGAGCAGTTCTTC. Encoded protein: CASSLGPSYNEQFF.

In this sample, this clone turned up once. The chain combines TRBV4-1 with TRBJ2-7; 8 nucleotides align to TRBD1. Unmatched junction bases numbered 5, after V lost 4 bases and J lost 0 bases. Per germline, CDR1 MGHRA and CDR2 YSYEKL. The CDR3 extends over 15 amino acids. CDR3 loop: CASSPLTGASYEQYF. The CDR3 nucleotides read TGCGCCAGCAGCCCCTTGACAGGGGCCTCCTACGAGCAGTACTTC.

This clone was seen a single time. The rearrangement joins TRBV7-9 to TRBJ1-6, with TRBD1 matching over 9 bases. V lost 8 bases, J lost 6 bases, and 8 bases stayed unmatched. CDR1 and CDR2 (germline): SEHNR, FQNEAQ (reference sequence). The CDR3 is 15 residues long. As DNA, the CDR3 is TGTGCCAGCGGGGGGACAGGGAGATTTAATTCACCCCTCCACTTT. It translates to CASGGTGRFNSPLHF.

There are a few counts of this clone. The J gene is TRBJ2-5, the V gene TRBV7-9; D is uncertain. This CDR3 is built from 13 residues. Germline assignment: CDR1 SEHNR and CDR2 FQNEAQ (reference sequence). The V end was cut by 3 bases, the J end by 1 base, with 6 bases between. For the CDR3, the DNA is TGTGCCAGCAGCTTCGACTTCCAAGAGACCCAGTACTTC. This gives the protein CASSFDFQETQYF. The whole variable domain, filled in from reference TRBV7-9 and TRBJ2-5, reads DTGVSQNPRHKITKRGQNVTFRCDPISEHNRLYWYRQTLGQGPEFLTYFQNEAQLEKSRLLSDRFSAERPKGSFSTLEIQRTEQGDSAMYLCASSFDFQETQYFGPGTRLLVL.

The chain recombines TRBV28 with TRBJ1-6; 8 bases agree with TRBD1. CDR1 is MDHEN, CDR2 SYDVKM, per germline. With 5 bases clipped from V and 8 bases from J, the junction kept 8 bases outside the gene matches. CDR3 length equals 15 residues. CDR3 nucleotide sequence: TGTGCCAGCAGTCCTATCGGACAGGGAGATTCACCCCTCCACTTT. This codes for CASSPIGQGDSPLHF.

This clone was recorded only once. The chain combines TRBV30 with TRBJ2-2, with D perhaps TRBD1 (6 bases). The CDR3 has 14 residues. V lost 3 bases to trimming and J lost 1 base, with 9 bases between them. CDR1 is GTSNPN, CDR2 SVGIG, per germline (reference sequence). The CDR3 here is CAWRPTGNTGELFF. In nucleotides, the CDR3 is TGTGCCTGGAGACCGACAGGGAACACCGGGGAGCTGTTTTTT.

The chain links TRBV7-2 to TRBJ1-6, with a possible D match to TRBD1 (6 bases). Trimming pared 2 bases from V and 10 bases from J, leaving 12 bases between. The CDR3 totals 14 residues. Germline CDR1 SGHTA, CDR2 FQGNSA. CDR3 sequence: CASSLSTGQSPLHF. CDR3 DNA sequence: TGTGCCAGCAGCTTATCTACAGGGCAGTCACCCCTCCACTTT.

The chain joins TRBV9 to TRBJ2-2; 9 bases are a match to TRBD1. Germline lookup yields CDR1 SGDLS and CDR2 YYNGEE. Trimming removed 4 bases from V and 2 bases from J; junction bases left unmatched: 6. The CDR3 is 16 amino acids. The CDR3 DNA follows: TGTGCCAGCAGCTTCCGGACAGGGGCTAACACCGGGGAGCTGTTTTTT. It yields the protein CASSFRTGANTGELFF.

The CDR3 loop reads CASSLDGTVSEAFF. The CDR3 region has the DNA TGTGCCAGCAGCTTAGATGGGACAGTGAGTGAAGCTTTCTTT. The chain uses TRBV7-9 and TRBJ1-1, with 7 bases identical to TRBD1. CDR3 length: 14 amino acids. The germline V gene has CDR1 SEHNR and CDR2 FQNEAQ (reference sequence). The trim removed 1 base at V and 7 bases at J, leaving 6 bases unmatched.

Of note for this clone: The junction does not match germline at one end; this may be a read error. The rearrangement uses TRBV7-9 and TRBJ2-1, with 10 bases matching TRBD2. CDR1 SEHNR and CDR2 FQNEAQ come from the germline V gene (reference sequence). This CDR3 contains 13 residues. For the CDR3, the DNA is TGTGCCAGCAGCCTAGCGGGAGTACTTGAGCAGTTCTTC. Amino acid sequence: CASSLAGVLEQFF. The whole variable domain, remainder taken from reference TRBV7-9 and TRBJ2-1, is DTGVSQNPRHKITKRGQNVTFRCDPISEHNRLYWYRQTLGQGPEFLTYFQNEAQLEKSRLLSDRFSAERPKGSFSTLEIQRTEQGDSAMYLCASSLAGVLEQFFGPGTRLTVL.

The gene calls are TRBV3-1 (or the pseudogene TRBV3-2) and TRBJ2-5; 10 bases are shared with TRBD2. The CDR3 is 17 residues long. Per the germline V gene, CDR1 is LGHDT and CDR2 is YNNKEL (reference sequence). With 4 bases clipped from V and 5 bases from J, the junction kept 13 bases outside the gene matches. CDR3 sequence reads: CASSRLTSGVGGETQYF. Here the CDR3 DNA reads TGTGCCAGCAGCCGATTAACTAGCGGGGTTGGGGGGGAGACCCAGTACTTC.